A single sample is the source of the 24 T cell receptor beta chains below, sequenced in a study of STAT5B mutations in CD4+ large granular lymphocyte leukemia. Assay used: immunoSEQ multiplex PCR; TCRdb lists only in-frame clones, some missing. The data show around 30,000 clones, approximately 74% seen once. Sequencing was done on a sample of CD4+ T cells from blood buffy coats. The receptors were sampled from a human donor in good health.

The chain uses TRBV5-4 and TRBJ2-7; TRBD1 might be the D (5 bases). V gave up 2 bases and J gave up 1 base, with 13 bases separating them. The CDR3 has 15 residues. Germline lookup yields CDR1 SGHNT and CDR2 YYREEE (reference sequence). CDR3 sequence (DNA): TGTGCCAGCAGCTTCCCGGACACCCAGTCCTACGAGCAGTACTTC. It yields the protein CASSFPDTQSYEQYF.

The chain couples TRBV5-8 to TRBJ1-3; D may be TRBD1 (6 bases). Trimming took off 2 bases at V and 0 bases at J, with 15 bases between the two ends. CDR1 and CDR2 from the germline V gene are SGHTS and YDEGEE. The CDR3 consists of 17 residues. CDR3 region: CASSFPGQFFSGNTIYF. CDR3 DNA sequence: TGTGCCAGCAGCTTCCCCGGACAGTTTTTCTCTGGAAACACCATATATTTT.

The rearrangement uses TRBV15 and TRBJ2-2; 7 positions match TRBD2. Germline V gene lookup returns CDR1 LNHNV and CDR2 YYDKDF (reference sequence). V was clipped by 0 bases and J by 4 bases; unmatched bases: 8. The CDR3 loop spans 17 amino acids. The CDR3 bases are TGTGCCACCAGCAGAGATTATACAGCGGGGACCACCGGGGAGCTGTTTTTT. It specifies CATSRDYTAGTTGELFF. The complete variable domain, with remaining parts taken from reference TRBV15 and TRBJ2-2, reads DAMVIQNPRYQVTQFGKPVTLSCSQTLNHNVMYWYQQKSSQAPKLLFHYYDKDFNNEADTPDNFQSRRPNTSFCFLDIRSPGLGDTAMYLCATSRDYTAGTTGELFFGEGSRLTVL.

This sequence joins TRBV7-2 and TRBJ2-3; D is perhaps TRBD2 (6 bases). The CDR3 runs 15 residues. V was trimmed by 5 bases and J by 5 bases, leaving 17 bases between them. The germline V gene encodes CDR1 SGHTA and CDR2 FQGNSA. The CDR3 spells CASSPASDGLDTQYF. DNA of the CDR3: TGTGCCAGCAGCCCCGCTAGCGACGGGTTAGATACGCAGTATTTT. The whole variable domain, remainder taken from reference TRBV7-2 and TRBJ2-3, is GAGVSQSPSNKVTEKGKDVELRCDPISGHTALYWYRQSLGQGLEFLIYFQGNSAPDKSGLPSDRFSAERTGGSVSTLTIQRTQQEDSAVYLCASSPASDGLDTQYFGPGTRLTVL.

This rearrangement joins TRBV19 to TRBJ2-7, with 10 positions matching TRBD2. With 1 base clipped from V and 8 bases from J, the junction kept 11 bases outside the gene matches. Germline-derived CDR1 and CDR2 are LNHDA and SQIVND (reference sequence). There are 16 residues in the CDR3. Here the CDR3 reads CASSIVSAGGPKKQYF. The CDR3 DNA sequence: TGTGCCAGTAGTATAGTATCAGCGGGAGGGCCCAAGAAGCAGTACTTC.

The CDR3 coding sequence is TGCGCCAGCTCTACTAGCGGAGCTAGCACAGATACGCAGTATTTT. Translation gives CASSTSGASTDTQYF. The chain joins TRBV5-1 to TRBJ2-3; 8 bases agree with TRBD2. This CDR3 is 15 amino acids long. V lost 7 bases and J lost 0; bases outside the gene matches: 7. The germline V gene has CDR1 SGHRS and CDR2 YFSETQ. The whole variable domain, filled in from reference TRBV5-1 and TRBJ2-3, reads KAGVTQTPRYLIKTRGQQVTLSCSPISGHRSVSWYQQTPGQGLQFLFEYFSETQRNKGNFPGRFSGRQFSNSRSEMNVSTLELGDSALYLCASSTSGASTDTQYFGPGTRLTVL.

The chain recombines TRBV13 with TRBJ2-7; TRBD1 matches 7 bases. The CDR3 covers 14 residues. V was pared by 4 bases and J by 0 bases, with 3 bases of the junction left unmatched. Germline V gives CDR1 PRHDT, CDR2 FYEKMQ (reference sequence). For the CDR3, the DNA is TGTGCCAGCAGCTCCGGGACAGCCTCCTACGAGCAGTACTTC. Protein product: CASSSGTASYEQYF.

The V and J genes are TRBV5-1 and TRBJ1-1; weak D call: TRBD1 (5 bases). Germline CDR1 SGHRS, CDR2 YFSETQ. With 0 bases removed from V and 1 base from J, the gap between germline ends came to 10 bases. The CDR3 runs 15 residues. The CDR3: CASSLGRGPNTEAFF. The CDR3 bases are TGCGCCAGCAGCTTGGGGAGGGGCCCGAACACTGAAGCTTTCTTT.

The chain combines TRBV9 with TRBJ1-1; TRBD1 is a possible D gene (6 bases). The germline V gene has CDR1 SGDLS and CDR2 YYNGEE. V was cut by 3 bases and J by 2 bases, with 11 bases left in between. The CDR3 totals 14 residues. CDR3 sequence: CASSARDINTEAFF. The CDR3 DNA is TGTGCCAGCAGCGCCCGGGACATAAACACTGAAGCTTTCTTT.

V gene TRBV5-4 combines with J gene TRBJ2-5; D may be TRBD2 (6 bases). The V end was cut by 4 bases, the J end by 2 bases, with 18 bases between. The germline V gene encodes CDR1 SGHNT and CDR2 YYREEE (reference sequence). The CDR3 has 16 residues. CDR3: CASSPSPGEGQETQYF. For the CDR3, the DNA is TGTGCCAGCAGCCCCTCCCCGGGAGAGGGGCAAGAGACCCAGTACTTC.

The chain couples TRBV7-2 to TRBJ1-1; TRBD1 matches at 9 bases. Germline V gene lookup returns CDR1 SGHTA and CDR2 FQGNSA. The CDR3 is 15 residues long. J lost 5 bases, V lost 4 bases, and 8 bases had no gene match. CDR3 in amino acids: CASSSRGQGLTEAFF. The CDR3 DNA reads as TGTGCCAGCAGCTCCAGGGGACAGGGACTAACTGAAGCTTTCTTT.

This chain's CDR3 is CASSLERTFKNIQYF. The CDR3 bases are TGTGCCAGCAGCTTAGAAAGGACATTCAAAAACATTCAGTACTTC. The chain recombines TRBV7-9 with TRBJ2-4; possible D gene TRBD1, 5 bases. The V end was cut by 1 base, the J end by 3 bases, with 10 bases between. CDR3 size: 15 residues. The germline gives CDR1 SEHNR, CDR2 FQNEAQ (reference sequence).

The chain combines TRBV6-5 with TRBJ2-7, with TRBD1 identical over 9 bases. The junction had 3 bases not matched to a gene; V was cut back by 2 bases and J by 4 bases. Germline CDR1 and CDR2: MNHEY and SVGAGI. This CDR3 has 14 amino acids. The CDR3 coding sequence is TGTGCCAGCAGTTACGGGACAGGGAATTACGAGCAGTACTTC. Residues: CASSYGTGNYEQYF.

This clone was counted between two and nine times. This chain connects TRBV6-1 to TRBJ1-6; the D gene is possibly TRBD1 (5 bases). V was shortened by 1 base and J by 10 bases, with 17 bases between the two germline ends. This CDR3 contains 16 residues. Germline-derived CDR1 and CDR2 are MNHNS and SASEGT. The CDR3 nucleotides read TGTGCCAGCAGTGAAGTACCGGACGGCAGGGTGTCACCCCTCCACTTT. It yields the protein CASSEVPDGRVSPLHF.

The CDR3 here is CASSRTAQETQYF. CDR3 nucleotide sequence: TGTGCCAGTAGTCGGACAGCTCAAGAGACCCAGTACTTC. The J gene is TRBJ2-5, the V gene TRBV19; TRBD1 is a possible D gene (6 bases). The CDR3 is 13 residues long. The V gene lost 5 bases and the J gene lost 2 bases, with 9 bases spanning the gap. Germline lookup yields CDR1 LNHDA and CDR2 SQIVND (reference sequence).

The chain combines TRBV19 with TRBJ2-2; D possibly corresponds to TRBD1 (6 bases). CDR3 length: 16 residues. Trimming pared 6 bases from V and 2 bases from J, leaving 16 bases between. The germline V gene has CDR1 LNHDA and CDR2 SQIVND (reference sequence). CDR3: CASSSTRDKNTGELFF. The CDR3 nucleotides read TGTGCCAGTAGCTCGACTCGGGACAAAAACACCGGGGAGCTGTTTTTT.

The CDR3 sequence is CASSFTGTVNTEAFF. The DNA for the CDR3 is TGCGCCAGCAGCTTTACGGGGACAGTGAACACTGAAGCTTTCTTT. The chain has TRBV5-1 and TRBJ1-1; TRBD1 agrees at 7 bases. This CDR3 is 15 amino acids long. V shed 2 bases and J 0 bases; nucleotides not matched to a gene: 4. Germline V CDR1 and CDR2: SGHRS, YFSETQ.

This clone turned up a few times. J is TRBJ1-2 and V is TRBV7-8; TRBD1 agrees at 8 bases. The germline V gene encodes CDR1 SGHVS and CDR2 FQNEAQ. V lost 5 bases and J lost 3; bases outside the gene matches: 2. The CDR3 consists of 13 residues. The CDR3 loop is CASSQDRDYGYTF. The DNA of the CDR3 is TGTGCCAGCAGCCAGGACAGGGACTATGGCTACACCTTC.

About this clone itself: Relative to the germline gene, one junction end is altered; a read error may explain this. The chain uses TRBV7-6 and TRBJ1-1; D is undetermined. The CDR3 is 12 residues long. The germline CDR1 and CDR2 sequences are SGHVS and FNYEAQ. This CDR3 is CASSQDRGLEVF. CDR3 nucleotides: TGTGCCAGCAGCCAAGACCGGGGTTTGGAGGTCTTT.

V and J are TRBV9 and TRBJ2-1; a possible D gene is TRBD1 (5 bases). Germline lookup yields CDR1 SGDLS and CDR2 YYNGEE. This CDR3 region has 15 residues. The ends were cut back, 0 bases at V and 4 bases at J, with 11 bases in the middle. The CDR3 region is CASSVGQTDYNEQFF. The CDR3 DNA is TGTGCCAGCAGCGTAGGACAGACAGATTACAATGAGCAGTTCTTC.

Only one count was recorded for this clone. V is TRBV9 and J is TRBJ1-2; D remains unclear. The CDR3 sequence is 13 residues long. Looked up from germline, CDR1 is SGDLS and CDR2 is YYNGEE. Trimming shortened V by 0 bases and J by 4 bases, and 7 bases separated the two germline ends. CDR3 in amino acids: CASSVVTGYGYTF. The CDR3 nucleotides read TGTGCCAGCAGCGTAGTAACCGGCTATGGCTACACCTTC.

The chain is built from TRBV5-1 and TRBJ2-1, with a possible D match to TRBD2 (6 bases). The CDR3 totals 13 residues. Looked up from germline, CDR1 is SGHRS and CDR2 is YFSETQ. Trimming took off 2 bases at V and 9 bases at J, with 12 bases between the two ends. The CDR3 loop is CASSFGGTAEQFF. The CDR3 nucleotides read TGCGCCAGCAGCTTTGGAGGGACGGCTGAGCAGTTCTTC.

The V gene is TRBV6-1, the J gene TRBJ1-6, with a tentative D call TRBD1 (5 bases). The germline V gene encodes CDR1 MNHNS and CDR2 SASEGT. V shed 3 bases and J shed 8 bases, with 11 bases lying between them. The CDR3 runs to 14 residues. CDR3 amino acids: CASSEGGVDSPLHF. Written as DNA, the CDR3 is TGTGCCAGCAGTGAGGGAGGGGTCGATTCACCCCTCCACTTT.

The genes are TRBV18 and TRBJ2-5; 8 nucleotides match TRBD2. Losses at the gene ends were 1 base for V and 1 base for J; bases not matched to a gene: 2. Germline CDR1 reads KGHSH; CDR2 reads LQKENI. The CDR3 loop spans 15 amino acids. CDR3 coding DNA: TGTGCCAGCTCACCACTCGGACTAGCCCAAGAGACCCAGTACTTC. This codes for CASSPLGLAQETQYF.